This T cell receptor beta chain was retrieved from a study of early T cells in non-severe SARS-CoV-2 infection. Overall study: Unpaired chains resulted from sequencing bulk RNA of unsorted whole blood.

The sample holds many counts of this clonotype. What it binds is unknown. This CDR3 comprises 14 residues. Germline V gene data show CDR1 as SGHDN and CDR2 as FVKESK. V dropped 0 bases and J dropped 5 bases, with 11 bases sitting between them. Unique molecular identifiers were attached to individual cDNA molecules. TCRdb redid the calling of the 5' RACE reads with MiXCR, one entry per CDR3 protein. The sample records about 35,000 distinct CDR3 sequences, less than 6.5% being singletons. General observations from the study: Lookups in VDJdb leaned toward anti-spike CD8 responses and missed private and CD4 specificities.

Sample: whole blood, taken at baseline. This TCR was sampled from an adult who was a healthcare worker with PCR-confirmed SARS-CoV-2 infection or an uninfected control (not recorded which). The chain links TRBV14 to TRBJ2-7, with a weak D call TRBD2 (6 bases). The CDR3 reads CASSQDLLAHEQYF. The DNA for the CDR3 is TGTGCCAGCAGCCAAGATCTACTAGCCCACGAGCAGTACTTC.